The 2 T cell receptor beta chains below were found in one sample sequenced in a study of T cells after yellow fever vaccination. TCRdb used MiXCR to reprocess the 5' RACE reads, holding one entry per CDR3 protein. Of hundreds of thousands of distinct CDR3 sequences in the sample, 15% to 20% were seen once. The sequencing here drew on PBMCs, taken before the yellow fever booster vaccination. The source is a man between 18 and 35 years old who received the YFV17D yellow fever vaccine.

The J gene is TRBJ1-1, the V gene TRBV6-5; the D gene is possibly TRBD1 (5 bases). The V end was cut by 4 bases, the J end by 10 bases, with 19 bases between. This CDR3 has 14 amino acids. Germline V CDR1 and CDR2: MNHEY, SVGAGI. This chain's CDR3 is CASSFTDGGRGAFF. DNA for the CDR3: TGTGCCAGCAGTTTTACCGACGGGGGTAGGGGAGCTTTCTTT.

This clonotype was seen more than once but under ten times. CDR3: CSAPGSQHF. CDR3 bases: TGCAGTGCTCCGGGATCCCAGCATTTT. The chain is built from TRBV20-1 and TRBJ1-5; the D is unclear. The V gene lost 5 bases and the J gene lost 11 bases, with 7 bases spanning the gap. Germline CDR1 is DFQATT and CDR2 is SNEGSKA (reference sequence). The CDR3 length is 9 residues.